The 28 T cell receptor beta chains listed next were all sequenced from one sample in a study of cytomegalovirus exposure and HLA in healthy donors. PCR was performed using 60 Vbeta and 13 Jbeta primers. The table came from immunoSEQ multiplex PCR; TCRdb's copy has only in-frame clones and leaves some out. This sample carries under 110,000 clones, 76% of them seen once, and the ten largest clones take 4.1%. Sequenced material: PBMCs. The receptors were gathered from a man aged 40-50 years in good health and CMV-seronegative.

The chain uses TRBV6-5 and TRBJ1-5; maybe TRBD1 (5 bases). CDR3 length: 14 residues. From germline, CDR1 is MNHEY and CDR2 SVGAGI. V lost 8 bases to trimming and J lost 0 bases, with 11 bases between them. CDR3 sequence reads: CASQLTVSNQPQHF. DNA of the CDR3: TGTGCCAGCCAGCTGACAGTTAGCAATCAGCCCCAGCATTTT.

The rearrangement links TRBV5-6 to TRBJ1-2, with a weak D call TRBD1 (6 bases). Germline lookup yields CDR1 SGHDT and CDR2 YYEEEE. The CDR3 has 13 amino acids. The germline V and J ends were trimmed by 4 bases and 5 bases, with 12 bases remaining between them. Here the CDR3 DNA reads TGTGCCAGCAGCGATTACAGGGAATATGGCTACACCTTC. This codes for CASSDYREYGYTF.

CDR3 nucleotide sequence: TGTGCCAGCAGTCGGGTCACAAGCTCCTACGAGCAGTACGTC. Its translation: CASSRVTSSYEQYV. J is TRBJ2-7 and V is TRBV28; no definite D call. Trimming pared 5 bases from V and 0 bases from J, leaving 11 bases between. This CDR3 contains 14 residues. CDR1 and CDR2 from the germline V gene are MDHEN and SYDVKM.

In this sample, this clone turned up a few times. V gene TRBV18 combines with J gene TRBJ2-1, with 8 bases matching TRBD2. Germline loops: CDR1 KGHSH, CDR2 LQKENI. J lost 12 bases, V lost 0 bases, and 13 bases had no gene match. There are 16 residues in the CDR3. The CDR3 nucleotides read TGTGCCAGCTCACCACCGGGGCCTGCGGGGGGCCAGGGGCAGTTCTTC. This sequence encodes CASSPPGPAGGQGQFF. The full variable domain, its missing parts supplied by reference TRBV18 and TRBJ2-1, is NAGVMQNPRHLVRRRGQEARLRCSPMKGHSHVYWYRQLPEEGLKFMVYLQKENIIDESGMPKERFSAEFPKEGPSILRIQQVVRGDSAAYFCASSPPGPAGGQGQFFGPGTRLTVL.

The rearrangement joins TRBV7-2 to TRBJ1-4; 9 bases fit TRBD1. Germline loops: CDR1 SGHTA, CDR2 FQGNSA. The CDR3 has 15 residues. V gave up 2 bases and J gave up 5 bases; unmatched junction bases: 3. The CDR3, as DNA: TGTGCCAGCAGCTTATCCGGGACAGGGAATGAAAAACTGTTTTTT. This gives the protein CASSLSGTGNEKLFF.

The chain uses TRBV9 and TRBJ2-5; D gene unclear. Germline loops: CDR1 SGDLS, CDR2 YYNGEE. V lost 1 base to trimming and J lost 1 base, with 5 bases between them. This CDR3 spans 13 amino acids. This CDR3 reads CASSVRSQETQYF. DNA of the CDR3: TGTGCCAGCAGCGTAAGGAGCCAAGAGACCCAGTACTTC.

This CDR3 reads CASSVSLDSSPLHF. The CDR3 DNA is TGTGCCAGCAGCGTCTCCCTAGATAGTTCACCCCTCCACTTT. The chain employs TRBV9 and TRBJ1-6; D remains ambiguous. The CDR3 spans 14 residues. CDR1 is SGDLS and CDR2 is YYNGEE in the germline V gene. The ends were cut back, 2 bases at V and 9 bases at J, with 12 bases in the middle.

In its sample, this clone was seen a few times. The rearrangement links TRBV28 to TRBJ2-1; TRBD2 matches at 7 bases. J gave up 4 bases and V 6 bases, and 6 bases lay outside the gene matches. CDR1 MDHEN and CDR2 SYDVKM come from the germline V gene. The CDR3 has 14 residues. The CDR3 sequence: CASRSTSWYNEQFF. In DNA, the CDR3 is TGTGCCAGCAGATCGACTAGCTGGTACAATGAGCAGTTCTTC. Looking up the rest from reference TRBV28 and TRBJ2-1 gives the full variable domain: DVKVTQSSRYLVKRTGEKVFLECVQDMDHENMFWYRQDPGLGLRLIYFSYDVKMKEKGDIPEGYSVSREKKERFSLILESASTNQTSMYLCASRSTSWYNEQFFGPGTRLTVL.

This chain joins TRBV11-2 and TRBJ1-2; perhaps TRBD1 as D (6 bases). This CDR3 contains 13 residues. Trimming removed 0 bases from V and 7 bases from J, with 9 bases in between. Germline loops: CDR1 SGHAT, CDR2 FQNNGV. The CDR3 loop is CASSLDSRGGYTF. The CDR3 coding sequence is TGTGCCAGCAGCTTAGATTCCAGGGGTGGCTACACCTTC.

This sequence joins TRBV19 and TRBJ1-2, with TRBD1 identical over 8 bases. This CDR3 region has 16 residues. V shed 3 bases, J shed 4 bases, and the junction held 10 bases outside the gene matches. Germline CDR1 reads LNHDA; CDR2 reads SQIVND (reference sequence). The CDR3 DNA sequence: TGTGCCAGTAGTATCGGACAGGGCCGACTAACCTATGGCTACACCTTC. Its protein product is CASSIGQGRLTYGYTF.

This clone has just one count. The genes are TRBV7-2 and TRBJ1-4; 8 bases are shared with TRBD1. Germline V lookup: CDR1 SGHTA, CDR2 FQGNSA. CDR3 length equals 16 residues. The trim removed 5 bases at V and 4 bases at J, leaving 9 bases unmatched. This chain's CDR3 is CASSVARGLINEKLFF. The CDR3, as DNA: TGTGCCAGCAGCGTCGCCAGGGGGCTAATTAATGAAAAACTGTTTTTT.

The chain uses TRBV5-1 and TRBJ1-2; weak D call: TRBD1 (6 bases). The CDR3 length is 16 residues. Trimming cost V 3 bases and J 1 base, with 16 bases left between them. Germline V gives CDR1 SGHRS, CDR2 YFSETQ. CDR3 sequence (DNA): TGCGCCAGCAGCTCGGCCGGACAGAACATTAACTATGGCTACACCTTC. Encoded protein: CASSSAGQNINYGYTF.

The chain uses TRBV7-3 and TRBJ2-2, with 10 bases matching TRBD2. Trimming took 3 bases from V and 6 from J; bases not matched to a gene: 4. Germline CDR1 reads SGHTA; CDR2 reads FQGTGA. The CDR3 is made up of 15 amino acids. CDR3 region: CASSFSGGAAGELFF. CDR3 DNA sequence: TGTGCCAGCAGCTTCAGCGGGGGGGCCGCCGGGGAGCTGTTTTTT.

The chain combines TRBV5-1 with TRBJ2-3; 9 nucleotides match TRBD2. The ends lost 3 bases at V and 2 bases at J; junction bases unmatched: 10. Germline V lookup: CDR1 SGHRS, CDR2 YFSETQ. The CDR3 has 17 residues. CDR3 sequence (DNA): TGCGCCAGCAGCTCCGGGGGGGCGGGGGGGTACACAGATACGCAGTATTTT. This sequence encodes CASSSGGAGGYTDTQYF.

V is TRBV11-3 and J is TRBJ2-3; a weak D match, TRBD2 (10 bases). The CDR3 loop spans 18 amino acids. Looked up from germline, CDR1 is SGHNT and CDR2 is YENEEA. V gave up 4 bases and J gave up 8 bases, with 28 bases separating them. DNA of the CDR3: TGTGCCAGCAGCTCTGGGACAGGGTCAGAGCGGGGGGGCAGTACGCAGTATTTT. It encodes CASSSGTGSERGGSTQYF.

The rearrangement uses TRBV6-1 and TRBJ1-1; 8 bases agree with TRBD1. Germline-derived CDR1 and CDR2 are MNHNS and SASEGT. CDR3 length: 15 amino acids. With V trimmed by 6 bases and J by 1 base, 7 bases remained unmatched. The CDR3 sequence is CASRTGVGSNTEAFF. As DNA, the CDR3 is TGTGCCAGCAGGACAGGGGTGGGATCGAACACTGAAGCTTTCTTT.

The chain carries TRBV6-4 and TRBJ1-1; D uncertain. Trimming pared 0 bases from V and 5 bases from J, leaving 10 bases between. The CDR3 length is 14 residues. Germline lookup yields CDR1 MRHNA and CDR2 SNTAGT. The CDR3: CASSDSSRGTEAFF. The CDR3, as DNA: TGTGCCAGCAGTGACTCATCCCGGGGTACTGAAGCTTTCTTT.

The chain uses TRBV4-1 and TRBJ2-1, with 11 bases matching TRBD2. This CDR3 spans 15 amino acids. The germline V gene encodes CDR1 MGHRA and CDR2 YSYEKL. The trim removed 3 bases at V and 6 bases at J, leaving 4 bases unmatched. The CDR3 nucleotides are TGCGCCAGCAGCCATAGCGGGGGGGCCCTCAATGAGCAGTTCTTC. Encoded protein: CASSHSGGALNEQFF.

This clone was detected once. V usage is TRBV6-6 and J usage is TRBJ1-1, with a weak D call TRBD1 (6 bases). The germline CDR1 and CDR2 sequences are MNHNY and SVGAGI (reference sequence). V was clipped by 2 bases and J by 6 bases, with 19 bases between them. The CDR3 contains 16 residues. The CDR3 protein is CASSYPKTRGSAEAFF. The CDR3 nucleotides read TGTGCCAGCAGTTACCCGAAGACCAGGGGAAGCGCTGAAGCTTTCTTT.

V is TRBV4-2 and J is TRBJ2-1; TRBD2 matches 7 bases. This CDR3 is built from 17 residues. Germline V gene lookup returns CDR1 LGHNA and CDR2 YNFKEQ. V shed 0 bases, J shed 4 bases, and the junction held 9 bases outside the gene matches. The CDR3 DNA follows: TGTGCCAGCAGCCAAGATCAGGCTAGCGGACTTTACAATGAGCAGTTCTTC. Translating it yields CASSQDQASGLYNEQFF.

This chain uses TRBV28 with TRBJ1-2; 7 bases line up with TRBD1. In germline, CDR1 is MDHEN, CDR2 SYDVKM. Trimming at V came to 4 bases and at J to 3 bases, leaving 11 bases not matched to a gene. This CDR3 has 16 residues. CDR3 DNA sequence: TGTGCCAGCAGTTCGACAGGGAAAAGGCGCGACTATGGCTACACCTTC. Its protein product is CASSSTGKRRDYGYTF.

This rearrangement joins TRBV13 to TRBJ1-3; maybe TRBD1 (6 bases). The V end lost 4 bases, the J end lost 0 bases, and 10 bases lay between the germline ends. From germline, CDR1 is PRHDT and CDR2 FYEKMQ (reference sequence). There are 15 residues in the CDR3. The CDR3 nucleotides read TGTGCCAGCAGCTCAGGACAGTTCTCTGGAAACACCATATATTTT. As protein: CASSSGQFSGNTIYF.

The CDR3 nucleotides are TGTGCCAGCAGCTCCTTAGCGGGGGGCACCTACAATGAGCAGTTCTTC. Protein: CASSSLAGGTYNEQFF. The chain carries TRBV9 and TRBJ2-1; TRBD2 matches 10 bases. The V gene end was trimmed by 4 bases and the J gene end by 2 bases; junction bases not matched to a gene: 6. CDR1 and CDR2 (germline): SGDLS, YYNGEE. The CDR3 is 16 amino acids.

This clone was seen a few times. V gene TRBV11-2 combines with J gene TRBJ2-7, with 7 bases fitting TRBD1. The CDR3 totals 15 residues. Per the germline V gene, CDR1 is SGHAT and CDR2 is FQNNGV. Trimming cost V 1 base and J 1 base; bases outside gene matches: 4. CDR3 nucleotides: TGTGCCAGCAGCTTAGTACAGGGGCCTTCCTACGAGCAGTACTTC. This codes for CASSLVQGPSYEQYF.

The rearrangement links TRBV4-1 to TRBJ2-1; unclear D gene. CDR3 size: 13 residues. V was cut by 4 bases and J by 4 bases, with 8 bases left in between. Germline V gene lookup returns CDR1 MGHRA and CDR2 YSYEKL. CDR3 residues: CASSRQYYNEQFF. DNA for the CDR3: TGCGCCAGCAGCCGACAATATTACAATGAGCAGTTCTTC.

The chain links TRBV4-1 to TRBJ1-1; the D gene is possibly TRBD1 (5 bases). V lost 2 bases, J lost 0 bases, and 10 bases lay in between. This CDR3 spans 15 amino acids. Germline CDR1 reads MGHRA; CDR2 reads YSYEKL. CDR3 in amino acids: CASSQLDRLNTEAFF. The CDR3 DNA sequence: TGCGCCAGCAGCCAATTAGACAGACTGAACACTGAAGCTTTCTTT.

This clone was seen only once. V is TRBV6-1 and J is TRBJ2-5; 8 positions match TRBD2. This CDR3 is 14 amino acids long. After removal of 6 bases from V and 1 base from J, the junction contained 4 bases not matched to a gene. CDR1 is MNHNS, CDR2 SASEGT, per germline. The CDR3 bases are TGTGCCAGCAGGCGGGGGGAATCCCAAGAGACCCAGTACTTC. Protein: CASRRGESQETQYF.

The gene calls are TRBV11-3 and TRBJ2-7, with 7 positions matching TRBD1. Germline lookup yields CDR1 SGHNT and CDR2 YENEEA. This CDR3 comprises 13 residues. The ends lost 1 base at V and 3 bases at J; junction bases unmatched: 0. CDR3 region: CASSLGDSYEQYF. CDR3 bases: TGTGCCAGCAGCTTAGGGGACAGCTACGAGCAGTACTTC.